The sequence of this T cell receptor beta chain was determined in a study of T cell changes during pregnancy in multiple sclerosis. Method: immunoSEQ multiplex PCR; TCRdb's copy keeps in-frame clones and lacks some. The table has tens of thousands of clones, around 94% seen once. Trimming pared 1 base from V and 4 bases from J, leaving 10 bases between. Germline V gene lookup returns CDR1 LGHNA and CDR2 YSLEER. This CDR3 spans 15 amino acids. This receptor was taken from a female donor with multiple sclerosis, enrolled in a pregnancy study. The V and J genes are TRBV4-3 and TRBJ1-4; TRBD1 might be the D (6 bases). This specimen was CD4+ T cells from peripheral blood mononuclear cells, taken in the second trimester of pregnancy. Here the CDR3 reads CASSQGGGYNEKLFF. The DNA for the CDR3 is TGCGCCAGCAGCCAAGGCGGGGGCTATAATGAAAAACTGTTTTTT.